These T cell receptor beta chains were read from a single sample in a study of shared clonotypes between healthy human individuals. The assay was immunoSEQ multiplex PCR, and TCRdb's table has in-frame clones only and misses some. Of a few hundred thousand clones in the sample, around 67% were seen once. The source material was memory CD4+ T cells sorted from blood. The receptors shown here come from a man aged 25 to 40 in good health. The CDR3 runs from the conserved cysteine through the conserved F or W. A D gene is named only where the DNA matches it firmly. Not every row has a clone size; where given, it reads once, few, many or a size class.

TRBJ1-4,TRBV15,-,-,TGTGCCACCAGCAGATTTGCAGGGGCAACTAATGAAAAACTGTTTTTT,CATSRFAGATNEKLFF
TRBJ2-5,TRBV15,-,TRBD1,TGTGCCGTTCCAGGGGGTAGGACAGGGCAAGAGACCCAGTACTTC,CAVPGGRTGQETQYF
TRBJ1-1,TRBV6-1,few,-,TGTGCCAGCAGTGTGAGGGTGTTCAGGGGTGAAGCTTTCTTT,CASSVRVFRGEAFF
TRBJ2-7,TRBV4-2,-,-,TGTGCCAGCAGCCATCTATCCGGGACTCAGACCTACGAGCAGTACTTC,CASSHLSGTQTYEQYF
TRBJ1-5,TRBV7-2,few,-,TGTGCCAGCAGCCCAGGGATTAATCAGCCCCAGCATTTT,CASSPGINQPQHF
TRBJ2-5,TRBV7-2,-,TRBD2,TGTGCCAGCAGCTGGGGACTAGCGGGAGTACGGCAAGAGACCCAGTACTTC,CASSWGLAGVRQETQYF
TRBJ2-2,TRBV18,-,-,TGTGCCAGCTCACCACCCCAGGGATCTATCACCGGGGAGCTGTTTTTT,CASSPPQGSITGELFF
TRBJ2-1,TRBV10-3,-,-,TGTGCCATCAGCTCCACAGATTATGAGCAGTTCTTC,CAISSTDYEQFF
TRBJ1-4,TRBV5-1,-,-,TGCGCCAGCAGCACCCACTCGACGGCCGATAATGAAAAACTGTTTTTT,CASSTHSTADNEKLFF
TRBJ2-2,TRBV10-2,-,-,TGCGCCAGCGGGGGGGCTGCGAACACCGGGGAGCTGTTTTTT,CASGGAANTGELFF
TRBJ2-1,TRBV5-3,-,-,TGTGCCAGAAGCTTGGACTATAATAGCTCCTACAATGAGCAGTTCTTC,CARSLDYNSSYNEQFF
TRBJ1-3,TRBV6-5,-,-,TGTGCCAGCAGCCGAGGGGGTACTGGAAACACCATATATTTT,CASSRGGTGNTIYF
TRBJ2-7,TRBV29-1,-,TRBD2,TGCAGCGTTATTCCGGGACTAGACGGTTACGAGCAGTACTTC,CSVIPGLDGYEQYF
TRBJ2-3,TRBV18,few,TRBD2,TGTGCCAGCTCACCAGCGGGAGGGCTCGCAGATACGCAGTATTTT,CASSPAGGLADTQYF
TRBJ2-6,TRBV2,few,-,TGTGCCAGCAGTGATTCAGGCAGGGCAACTGCTGGGGCCAACGTCCTGACTTTC,CASSDSGRATAGANVLTF
TRBJ2-2,TRBV19,-,-,TGTGCCAGCAAGGGAAGGACGGCTGACGGGGAGCTGTTTTTT,CASKGRTADGELFF